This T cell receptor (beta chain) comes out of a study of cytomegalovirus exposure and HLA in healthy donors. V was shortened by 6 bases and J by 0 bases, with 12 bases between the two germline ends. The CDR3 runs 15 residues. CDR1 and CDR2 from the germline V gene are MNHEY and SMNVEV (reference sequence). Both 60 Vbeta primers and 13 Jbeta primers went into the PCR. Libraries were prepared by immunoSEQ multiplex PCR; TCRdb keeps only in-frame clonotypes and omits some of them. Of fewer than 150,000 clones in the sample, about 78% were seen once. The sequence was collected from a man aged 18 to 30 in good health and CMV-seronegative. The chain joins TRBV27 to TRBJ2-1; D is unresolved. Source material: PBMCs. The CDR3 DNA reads TGTGCCAGCAGGCTGGGCGCGAACTCCTACAATGAGCAGTTCTTC. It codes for CASRLGANSYNEQFF.